The 21 T cell receptor beta chains listed next were all sequenced from one sample in a study of shared clonotypes between healthy human individuals. Sequencing used immunoSEQ multiplex PCR; TCRdb keeps in-frame clones, though not all of them. In the table there are about 2,200,000 clones, about 92% of which are singletons. Only CD45RO-negative cells positively selected for CCR7 counted as naive CD8 cells, so terminally differentiated effector memory CD45RA+ cells were excluded. Sample: naive CD8+ T cells from PBMCs. The source is a man aged 18-30 years in good health. Some clones in this sample may be carry-over from other donors' samples.

The genes are TRBV5-6 and TRBJ1-5; D perhaps matches TRBD1 (6 bases). In germline, CDR1 is SGHDT, CDR2 YYEEEE. CDR3 length: 13 residues. Trimming took off 2 bases at V and 7 bases at J, with 10 bases between the two ends. The CDR3 DNA is TGTGCCAGCAGCTTTGGCGGGGGCCAGCCCCAGCATTTT. It yields the protein CASSFGGGQPQHF.

This chain uses TRBV6-1 with TRBJ2-7; 10 positions agree with TRBD1. Germline CDR1 is MNHNS and CDR2 is SASEGT. V lost 0 bases to trimming and J lost 3 bases; unmatched junction nucleotides: 2. The CDR3 length is 15 residues. CDR3 bases: TGTGCCAGCAGTGAAGCCGGACAGGGGGTCTACGAGCAGTACTTC. Encoded protein: CASSEAGQGVYEQYF.

The count of this clone is one. The same CDR3 also results from other DNA sequences found in this sample. V is TRBV28 and J is TRBJ2-1; no clear D. Trimming pared 6 bases from V and 7 bases from J, leaving 7 bases between. This CDR3 is built from 11 residues. In germline, CDR1 is MDHEN, CDR2 SYDVKM. Written as DNA, the CDR3 is TGTGCCAGCAGCCTTACTAATGAGCAGTTCTTC. Amino acid sequence: CASSLTNEQFF.

This rearrangement joins TRBV5-1 to TRBJ2-4; 9 bases match TRBD1. Germline-derived CDR1 and CDR2 are SGHRS and YFSETQ. The V and J ends lost 4 bases and 2 bases, in that order; junction bases with no gene match: 13. The CDR3 contains 18 residues. The CDR3 DNA follows: TGCGCCAGCAGCATGGGGGACAGGGAGGTTGGGTCCAAAAACATTCAGTACTTC. Its protein is CASSMGDREVGSKNIQYF. Based on the CDR3 plus reference TRBV5-1 and TRBJ2-4, the full variable domain is KAGVTQTPRYLIKTRGQQVTLSCSPISGHRSVSWYQQTPGQGLQFLFEYFSETQRNKGNFPGRFSGRQFSNSRSEMNVSTLELGDSALYLCASSMGDREVGSKNIQYFGAGTRLSVL.

The rearrangement links TRBV29-1 to TRBJ2-7, with 9 nucleotides matching TRBD1. The CDR3 contains 15 residues. CDR1 and CDR2 from the germline V gene are SQVTM and ANQGSEA. The V gene end was trimmed by 1 base and the J gene end by 6 bases; junction bases not matched to a gene: 10. The CDR3 nucleotides are TGCAGCGTTGAAGGCTCGCTACAGGGGGCAAGCGAGCAGTACTTC. This sequence encodes CSVEGSLQGASEQYF.

J is TRBJ1-2 and V is TRBV5-6, with 7 bases lining up with TRBD1. This CDR3 is 14 amino acids long. The germline gives CDR1 SGHDT, CDR2 YYEEEE. Trimming took 4 bases from V and 4 from J; bases not matched to a gene: 7. CDR3 residues: CASSQAGGGYGYTF. The DNA for the CDR3 is TGTGCCAGCAGCCAGGCAGGGGGAGGCTATGGCTACACCTTC.

J is TRBJ2-3 and V is TRBV28; TRBD2 matches 7 bases. The CDR3 totals 13 residues. J was trimmed by 3 bases and V by 10 bases; bases with no gene match: 7. Germline CDR1 is MDHEN and CDR2 is SYDVKM. CDR3 loop: CATGWGGTDTQYF. The CDR3 DNA reads TGTGCCACGGGCTGGGGGGGAACAGATACGCAGTATTTT.

About this clone itself: Within the sample, other DNA sequences also encode this same CDR3. The chain couples TRBV5-6 to TRBJ2-7; no clear D. Trimming left V 0 bases short and J 0 bases short, with 4 bases between. Per germline, CDR1 SGHDT and CDR2 YYEEEE. The CDR3 is made up of 13 amino acids. CDR3 coding DNA: TGTGCCAGCAGCTTGGGTGCCTCCTACGAGCAGTACTTC. Its protein is CASSLGASYEQYF. Full variable domain (remainder filled in from reference TRBV5-6 and TRBJ2-7): DAGVTQSPTHLIKTRGQQVTLRCSPKSGHDTVSWYQQALGQGPQFIFQYYEEEERQRGNFPDRFSGHQFPNYSSELNVNALLLGDSALYLCASSLGASYEQYFGPGTRLTVT.

The chain uses TRBV21-1 and TRBJ2-7; TRBD1, as called in the table, went unchecked against the DNA. TRBV21-1 is a documented pseudogene. The length of the CDR3 is 16 residues. The CDR3: CASSKEAGDGNYEQYF. The CDR3 DNA reads as TGTGCCAGCAGCAAAGAGGCAGGGGATGGTAACTACGAGCAGTACTTC.

The CDR3 reads CASSQDLGTNQPQHF. The CDR3 coding sequence is TGCGCCAGCAGCCAAGATTTGGGGACAAATCAGCCCCAGCATTTT. The rearrangement links TRBV4-3 to TRBJ1-5, with a tentative D call TRBD1 (6 bases). The CDR3 sequence is 15 residues long. Trimming removed 0 bases from V and 4 bases from J, with 10 bases in between. Germline V lookup: CDR1 LGHNA, CDR2 YSLEER.

This clone was seen a single time. This chain joins TRBV28 and TRBJ2-7; D unresolved. V was trimmed by 3 bases and J by 0 bases, leaving 15 bases between them. The CDR3 is made up of 16 amino acids. Germline CDR1 MDHEN, CDR2 SYDVKM. The CDR3 sequence is CASSFDAEKNSYEQYF. The CDR3, as DNA: TGTGCCAGCAGTTTTGATGCAGAAAAGAACTCCTACGAGCAGTACTTC.

There are a few counts of this clone. Other nucleotide sequences in the sample specify the same CDR3. The chain joins TRBV9 to TRBJ1-5; D not certain. The length of the CDR3 is 14 residues. Per the germline V gene, CDR1 is SGDLS and CDR2 is YYNGEE. Trimming took 0 bases from V and 4 from J, leaving 8 bases between them. In DNA, the CDR3 is TGTGCCAGCAGCGTAGGGACGGGAAATCAGCCCCAGCATTTT. Encoded protein: CASSVGTGNQPQHF.

The CDR3 here is CASSQVQSMNTEAFF. The CDR3, as DNA: TGCGCCAGCAGCCAAGTCCAAAGCATGAACACTGAAGCTTTCTTT. The chain couples TRBV4-1 to TRBJ1-1; D call uncertain. From germline, CDR1 is MGHRA and CDR2 YSYEKL. The CDR3 is 15 residues long. V shed 1 base and J shed 0 bases, with 9 bases lying between them.

This clone was seen only a few times. CDR3 sequence: CASSAWTSGMNEQFF. As DNA, the CDR3 is TGTGCCAGCAGCGCTTGGACTAGCGGTATGAATGAGCAGTTCTTC. V is TRBV9 and J is TRBJ2-1, with 10 nucleotides matching TRBD2. V shed 3 bases and J 7 bases; nucleotides not matched to a gene: 7. Germline CDR1 SGDLS, CDR2 YYNGEE. CDR3 length equals 15 residues.

The V call is TRBV11-3, the J call TRBJ2-7; 9 positions match TRBD1. The CDR3 covers 16 residues. Germline CDR1 is SGHNT and CDR2 is YENEEA. Unmatched junction bases numbered 6, after V lost 3 bases and J lost 0 bases. CDR3 sequence (DNA): TGTGCCAGCAGCTTCCCCGGGACAGGGTCCTCCTACGAGCAGTACTTC. It translates to CASSFPGTGSSYEQYF. The complete variable domain, with remaining parts taken from reference TRBV11-3 and TRBJ2-7, reads EAGVVQSPRYKIIEKKQPVAFWCNPISGHNTLYWYLQNLGQGPELLIRYENEEAVDDSQLPKDRFSAERLKGVDSTLKIQPAELGDSAVYLCASSFPGTGSSYEQYFGPGTRLTVT.

The chain carries TRBV6-5 and TRBJ2-1; D perhaps matches TRBD2 (5 bases). Trimming stripped 4 bases from V and 15 bases from J, with 13 bases between. The CDR3 runs to 11 residues. Germline CDR1 MNHEY, CDR2 SVGAGI. CDR3 coding DNA: TGTGCCAGCAGTTCGGGCGGGCTCTCGTTCTTC. As protein: CASSSGGLSFF.

This chain uses TRBV7-2 with TRBJ1-2; 8 bases line up with TRBD1. The length of the CDR3 is 16 residues. J gave up 5 bases and V 0 bases, and 8 bases lay outside the gene matches. Germline V gene lookup returns CDR1 SGHTA and CDR2 FQGNSA. The CDR3 region has the DNA TGTGCCAGCAGCTTAGCGGGGACAGGTAGCCGATATGGCTACACCTTC. Residues: CASSLAGTGSRYGYTF. The complete variable domain, with remaining parts taken from reference TRBV7-2 and TRBJ1-2, reads GAGVSQSPSNKVTEKGKDVELRCDPISGHTALYWYRQSLGQGLEFLIYFQGNSAPDKSGLPSDRFSAERTGGSVSTLTIQRTQQEDSAVYLCASSLAGTGSRYGYTFGSGTRLTVV.

The chain carries TRBV4-1 and TRBJ2-3; TRBD2 is a possible D gene (6 bases). Germline CDR1 and CDR2: MGHRA and YSYEKL. Deletions cut 4 bases from V and 5 bases from J, with 13 bases between. CDR3 length equals 14 residues. The CDR3 sequence is CASSRSGTEDTQYF. The CDR3 DNA reads as TGCGCCAGCAGCCGATCCGGGACTGAAGATACGCAGTATTTT.

The chain has TRBV19 and TRBJ2-2; no firm D call. This CDR3 has 11 amino acids. Trimming pared 3 bases from V and 11 bases from J, leaving 7 bases between. Germline assignment: CDR1 LNHDA and CDR2 SQIVND (reference sequence). The CDR3 nucleotides are TGTGCCAGTAGTATCAACGACGAGCTGTTTTTT. Its translation is CASSINDELFF.

The genes are TRBV9 and TRBJ2-3; 8 bases map to TRBD1. The junction had 5 bases not matched to a gene; V was cut back by 3 bases and J by 2 bases. The CDR3 has 15 residues. Germline V gene data show CDR1 as SGDLS and CDR2 as YYNGEE. The CDR3 loop is CASSDGQGFTDTQYF. The CDR3 DNA is TGTGCCAGCAGCGACGGACAGGGATTCACAGATACGCAGTATTTT.

The rearrangement links TRBV27 to TRBJ2-5; D is uncertain. Looked up from germline, CDR1 is MNHEY and CDR2 is SMNVEV (reference sequence). The germline V and J ends were trimmed by 5 bases and 5 bases, with 18 bases remaining between them. The length of the CDR3 is 15 residues. The CDR3 DNA follows: TGTGCCAGCAGTCCGACCTTGGGGTCTTGGGAGACCCAGTACTTC. Protein sequence: CASSPTLGSWETQYF.